The clone carrying this T cell receptor (beta chain) has a handful of counts. The target antigen is unknown. V gave up 7 bases and J gave up 2 bases, with 8 bases separating them. Germline V CDR1 and CDR2: SNHLY, FYNNEI. The CDR3 is 12 amino acids. This sample is drawn from a study of beta chain features in type 1 diabetes. Study-level points and caveats: Type 1 diabetes patients showed a moderate but significant shortening of TCRB CDR3s in all four CD4+ subsets.

A CD45RO/CCR7/CD25/CD127/CD95/CD27 panel sorted naive, central memory, regulatory and stem cell-like memory CD4+ cells. Isolated RNA was reverse transcribed in full, so expressed TCRB transcripts were sequenced. For naive, central memory and regulatory T cell samples, reads averaged around 3.5 million. Assay used: immunoSEQ multiplex PCR; TCRdb lists only in-frame clones, some missing. The sample has around 340,000 clones, roughly 8% seen once; the top ten hold around 0.44%. The J gene is TRBJ1-2, the V gene TRBV2; D is ambiguous. The sequenced sample consisted of central memory CD4+ T cells from blood. This TCR came from a woman in her late teens or twenties in good health. The CDR3 nucleotides read TGTGCCAGCAATACGGACAACTATGGCTACACCTTC. Residues: CASNTDNYGYTF.